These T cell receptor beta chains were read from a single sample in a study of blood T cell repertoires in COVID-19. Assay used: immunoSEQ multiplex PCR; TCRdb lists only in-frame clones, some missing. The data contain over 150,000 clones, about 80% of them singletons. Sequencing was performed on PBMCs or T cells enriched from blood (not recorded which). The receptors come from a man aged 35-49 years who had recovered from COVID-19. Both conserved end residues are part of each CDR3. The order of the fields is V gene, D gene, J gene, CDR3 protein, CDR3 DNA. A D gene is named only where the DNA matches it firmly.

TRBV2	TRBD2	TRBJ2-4	CASISGRGGRNIQYF	TGTGCCAGCATCAGCGGGCGGGGGGGCCGAAACATTCAGTACTTC
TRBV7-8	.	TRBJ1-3	CASSAFHQASGNTIYF	TGTGCCAGCAGCGCATTTCACCAGGCTTCGGGAAACACCATATATTTT
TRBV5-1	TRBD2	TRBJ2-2	CASSLGLAGSIRTTGELFF	TGCGCCAGCAGCTTGGGACTAGCTGGGAGTATTCGAACAACCGGGGAGCTGTTTTTT
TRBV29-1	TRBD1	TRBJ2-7	CSVGRGTGDGEQYF	TGCAGCGTCGGGAGAGGGACAGGGGATGGCGAGCAGTACTTC
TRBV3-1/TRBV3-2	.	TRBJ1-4	CASSQDVTYATNEKLFF	TGTGCCAGCAGCCAAGATGTAACCTACGCAACTAATGAAAAACTGTTTTTT
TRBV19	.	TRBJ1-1	CASSPGGGPLSTEAFF	TGTGCCAGTAGTCCCGGGGGGGGGCCATTGAGCACTGAAGCTTTCTTT
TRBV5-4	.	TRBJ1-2	CASGFWGNYGYTF	TGTGCCAGCGGGTTTTGGGGCAACTATGGCTACACCTTC
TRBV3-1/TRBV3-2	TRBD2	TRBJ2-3	CASSPGLAGGTDTQYF	TGTGCCAGCAGCCCAGGCCTAGCGGGGGGGACAGATACGCAGTATTTT
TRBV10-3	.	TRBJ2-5	CAISDRAETQYF	TGTGCCATCAGTGACAGGGCAGAGACCCAGTACTTC
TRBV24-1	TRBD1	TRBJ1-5	CATSDQDRVFGQPQHF	TGTGCCACCAGTGATCAAGACAGGGTTTTTGGTCAGCCCCAGCATTTT
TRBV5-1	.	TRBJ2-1	CASSSPSGSINEQFF	TGCGCCAGCAGCTCCCCCTCGGGAAGTATCAATGAGCAGTTCTTC
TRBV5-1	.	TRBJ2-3	CASSQAQPWDTQYF	TGCGCCAGCAGCCAAGCCCAACCCTGGGATACGCAGTATTTT
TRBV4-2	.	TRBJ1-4	CASSQDTGVGKLFF	TGTGCCAGCAGCCAAGATACAGGCGTAGGAAAACTGTTTTTT
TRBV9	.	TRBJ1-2	CASSVDPGMGALNYGYTF	TGTGCCAGCAGCGTAGACCCGGGGATGGGGGCACTTAACTATGGCTACACCTTC
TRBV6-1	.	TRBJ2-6	CASSDFPRSGANVLTF	TGTGCCAGCAGTGATTTTCCCAGGTCTGGGGCCAACGTCCTGACTTTC
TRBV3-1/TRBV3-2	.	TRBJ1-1	CASSPTENTEAFF	TGTGCCAGCAGCCCTACAGAGAACACTGAAGCTTTCTTT
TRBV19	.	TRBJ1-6	CASSIDRGKGDSPLHF	TGTGCCAGTAGTATAGATCGCGGGAAAGGGGACTCACCCCTCCACTTT
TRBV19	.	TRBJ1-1	CASLNRDNAWSTEAFF	TGTGCCTCATTAAACCGGGACAACGCATGGTCGACTGAAGCTTTCTTT